The rows below give T cell receptor beta chains drawn from one sample of a study of T cell responses to AZD1222 COVID-19 vaccine. TCRdb keeps only in-frame clones here, not all; method: immunoSEQ multiplex PCR. The sample shows about 140,000 clones, 70% to 90% of them seen only once. This specimen was peripheral blood, taken on day 0 of AZD1222 vaccination. These receptors all come from an adult in good health. The CDR3 runs from the conserved cysteine through the conserved F or W. A D gene is named only where the DNA matches it firmly. Rows may omit the clone size; those that give it use once, few, many or a size class.

abundance	len	v_gene	j_gene	d_gene	CDR3aa	CDR3nt
.	15	TRBV5-1	TRBJ2-7	TRBD1	CASSGQGQIGYEQYF	TGCGCCAGCAGCGGGCAGGGACAGATAGGGTACGAGCAGTACTTC
once	13	TRBV5-1	TRBJ2-1	.	CASSLSGRNEQFF	TGCGCCAGCAGCCTGTCGGGGAGGAATGAGCAGTTCTTC
.	13	TRBV12-3/TRBV12-4	TRBJ1-1	.	CASSLQGWAEAFF	TGTGCCAGCAGTTTACAGGGTTGGGCTGAAGCTTTCTTT
.	13	TRBV5-4	TRBJ1-2	.	CASSLGRQPGDTF	TGTGCCAGCAGCTTGGGGCGACAACCTGGGGACACCTTC
.	15	TRBV5-1	TRBJ1-2	TRBD1	CASSLGQGDGTGYTF	TGCGCCAGCAGCTTGGGGCAGGGGGACGGGACTGGCTACACCTTC
.	17	TRBV7-8	TRBJ1-4	.	CASSLVLSLATNEKLFF	TGTGCCAGCAGCTTAGTCCTGTCCCTCGCAACTAATGAAAAACTGTTTTTT
.	13	TRBV18	TRBJ1-1	.	CASSIAANTEAFF	TGTGCCAGCTCAATCGCGGCGAACACTGAAGCTTTCTTT
few	13	TRBV7-8	TRBJ2-3	.	CASSPPREDTQYF	TGTGCCAGCAGCCCCCCCCGGGAGGATACGCAGTATTTT
.	17	TRBV5-1	TRBJ2-7	.	CASSLAIALRGSYEQYF	TGCGCCAGCAGCTTGGCCATAGCGCTGCGGGGTTCCTACGAGCAGTACTTC
.	16	TRBV21-1	TRBJ2-2	.	CASSKAPRGGTGELFF	TGTGCCAGCAGCAAAGCCCCCAGGGGAGGCACCGGGGAGCTGTTTTTT
few	16	TRBV25-1	TRBJ2-2	TRBD1	CATRAVVTGDTGELFF	TGTGCCACCCGAGCAGTTGTGACAGGGGACACCGGGGAGCTGTTTTTT
.	12	TRBV10-1	TRBJ1-2	.	CASSRDSYGYTF	TGCGCCAGCAGCCGTGACAGCTATGGCTACACCTTC
.	14	TRBV9	TRBJ1-3	.	CASSIQGTGNTIYF	TGTGCCAGCAGTATACAGGGAACTGGAAACACCATATATTTT
.	16	TRBV7-2	TRBJ2-7	TRBD1	CASSYRSPGQGREQYF	TGTGCCAGCAGCTACCGTAGCCCGGGACAGGGTCGTGAGCAGTACTTC
.	15	TRBV4-3	TRBJ1-6	.	CASSQGRVLNSPLHF	TGCGCCAGCAGCCAAGGTCGGGTCCTCAATTCACCCCTCCACTTT
.	15	TRBV19	TRBJ1-5	.	CASSKREGESTPQHF	TGTGCCAGTAGTAAGAGGGAGGGGGAGTCTACGCCCCAGCATTTT
.	14	TRBV6-2/TRBV6-3	TRBJ1-4	.	CASSYSPENEKLFF	TGTGCCAGCAGTTACTCCCCGGAGAATGAAAAACTGTTTTTT
.	13	TRBV29-1	TRBJ1-1	.	CSVERQLNTEAFF	TGCAGCGTTGAACGGCAGTTGAACACTGAAGCTTTCTTT
.	13	TRBV20-1	TRBJ1-4	.	CSASWRRDEKLFF	TGCAGTGCTAGTTGGCGGAGGGATGAAAAACTGTTTTTT
.	15	TRBV6-4	TRBJ1-2	.	CASSDSIRGNYGYTF	TGTGCCAGCAGTGACTCAATCAGGGGAAACTATGGCTACACCTTC
.	13	TRBV6-4	TRBJ2-1	.	CASSLTEDNEQFF	TGTGCCAGCAGCCTTACAGAGGACAATGAGCAGTTCTTC
.	14	TRBV5-5	TRBJ2-5	TRBD1	CASSSTGTAETQYF	TGTGCCAGCAGCTCGACCGGGACAGCGGAGACCCAGTACTTC
.	13	TRBV6-5	TRBJ1-5	TRBD1	CASRTGSNQPQHF	TGTGCCAGCAGGACAGGGAGCAATCAGCCCCAGCATTTT
.	14	TRBV6-5	TRBJ1-5	TRBD1	CASRRTGSNQPQHF	TGTGCCAGCAGGCGGACAGGGAGCAATCAGCCCCAGCATTTT
.	14	TRBV7-9	TRBJ2-5	.	CASSSTRSEETQYF	TGTGCCAGCAGCTCTACCCGGTCCGAAGAGACCCAGTACTTC
.	13	TRBV4-1	TRBJ1-3	.	CARLCGSGNTIYF	TGCGCCCGACTTTGTGGCTCTGGAAACACCATATATTTT
.	15	TRBV4-1	TRBJ1-1	.	CASSQDLGVYTEAFF	TGCGCCAGCAGCCAAGATTTAGGTGTGTACACTGAAGCTTTCTTT
.	13	TRBV28	TRBJ1-2	.	CASLGYGNYGYTF	TGTGCCAGCTTAGGATACGGCAACTATGGCTACACCTTC
.	14	TRBV27	TRBJ2-7	.	CASTSGQSLREQYF	TGTGCCAGCACTTCGGGTCAGAGCCTTCGGGAGCAGTACTTC
.	15	TRBV5-6	TRBJ2-7	TRBD2	CASSLGLAGLYEQYF	TGTGCCAGCAGCTTGGGTCTAGCGGGACTCTACGAGCAGTACTTC
once	16	TRBV2	TRBJ2-7	.	CASSSLRGRVSYEQYF	TGTGCCAGCAGTAGCCTAAGGGGACGGGTCTCCTACGAGCAGTACTTC